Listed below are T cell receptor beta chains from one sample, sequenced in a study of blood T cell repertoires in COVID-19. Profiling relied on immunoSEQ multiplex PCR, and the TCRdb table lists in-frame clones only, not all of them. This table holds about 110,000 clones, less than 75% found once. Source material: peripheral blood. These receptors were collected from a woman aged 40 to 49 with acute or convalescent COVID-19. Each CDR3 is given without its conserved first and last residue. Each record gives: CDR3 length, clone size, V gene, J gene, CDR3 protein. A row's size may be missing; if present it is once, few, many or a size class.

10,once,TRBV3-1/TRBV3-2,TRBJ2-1,ASTAQGYEQF
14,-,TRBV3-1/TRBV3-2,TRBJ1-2,ASINSLGGTNYGYT
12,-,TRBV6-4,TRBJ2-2,ASSESIFTGELF
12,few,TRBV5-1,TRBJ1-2,ASSPGQGVRGYT
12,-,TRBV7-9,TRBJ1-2,ASSLSGRGESYT
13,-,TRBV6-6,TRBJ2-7,ASSPTPGQGKEQY
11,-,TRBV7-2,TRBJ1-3,ASSSGSGNTIY
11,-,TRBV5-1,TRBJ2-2,AEQGARTGELF
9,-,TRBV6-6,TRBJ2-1,ASSHGQEQF
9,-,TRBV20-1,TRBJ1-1,SARRVYEAF
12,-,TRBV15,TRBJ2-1,ATKMAGSYNEQF
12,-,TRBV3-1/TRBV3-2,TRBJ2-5,ASSLTSGQETQY
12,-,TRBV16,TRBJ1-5,ASSPRQGPQPQH
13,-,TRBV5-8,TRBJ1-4,ASSLYTGGGEKLF
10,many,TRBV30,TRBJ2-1,AWRAVYNEQF
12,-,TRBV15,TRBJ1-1,ATSTPQGLTEAF
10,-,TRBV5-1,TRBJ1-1,ASSPRGSEAF
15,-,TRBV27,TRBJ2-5,ASSFYSGGLSQETQY
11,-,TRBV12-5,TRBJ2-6,ASGFAGANVLT
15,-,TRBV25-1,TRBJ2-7,ASSNTLGGHNAYEQY
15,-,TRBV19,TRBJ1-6,ASSIAPRTGRSSPLH
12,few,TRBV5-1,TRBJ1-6,ASSLGIRDSPLH
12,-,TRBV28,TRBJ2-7,ASIGATFSYEQY
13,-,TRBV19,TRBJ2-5,ASTITGGQGETQY
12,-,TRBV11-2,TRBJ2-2,ASSLGMGHGELF
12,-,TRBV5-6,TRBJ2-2,ASSHTGNTGELF
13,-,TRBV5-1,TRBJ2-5,ASSPKGGDQETQY
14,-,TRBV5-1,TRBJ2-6,ASSVQGPPGANVLT
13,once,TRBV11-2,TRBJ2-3,ASSLLPPSTDTQY
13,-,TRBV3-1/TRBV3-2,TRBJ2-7,ASSPMAADPYEQY
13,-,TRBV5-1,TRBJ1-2,ASSRDATGGDGYT
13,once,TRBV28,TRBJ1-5,ASSAPDSHYQPQH
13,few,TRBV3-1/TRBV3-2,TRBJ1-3,ASSQDFSSGNTIY
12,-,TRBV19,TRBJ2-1,ASSLADHYNEQF
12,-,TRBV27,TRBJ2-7,ASSLSIGGNEQY
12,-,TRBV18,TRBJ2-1,ASSPRDRGGEQF
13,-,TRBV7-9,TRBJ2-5,ASSLLAGNQETQY
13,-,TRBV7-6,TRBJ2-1,ASSLGTSGNNEQF
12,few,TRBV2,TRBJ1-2,ASSAQQGGAGYT
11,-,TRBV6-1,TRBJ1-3,ASSEALGNTIY
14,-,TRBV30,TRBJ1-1,AWSVLDRGLNTEAF
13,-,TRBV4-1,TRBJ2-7,ASSQGQGARHEQY
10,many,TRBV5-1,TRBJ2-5,ATRLDQETQY
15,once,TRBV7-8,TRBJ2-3,ASSKRLAGGPSDTQY
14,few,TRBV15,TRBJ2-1,ATSSGSSGGYNEQF
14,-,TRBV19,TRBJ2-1,ASSIGGGVPYNEQF